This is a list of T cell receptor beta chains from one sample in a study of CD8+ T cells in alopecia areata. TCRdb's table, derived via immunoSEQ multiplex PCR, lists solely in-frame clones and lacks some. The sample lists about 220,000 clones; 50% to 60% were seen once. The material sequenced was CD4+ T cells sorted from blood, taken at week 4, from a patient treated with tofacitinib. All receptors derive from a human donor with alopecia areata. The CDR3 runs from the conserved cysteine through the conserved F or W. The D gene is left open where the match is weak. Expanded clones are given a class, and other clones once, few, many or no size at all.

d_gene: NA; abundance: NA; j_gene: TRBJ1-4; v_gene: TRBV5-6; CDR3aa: CASSSGGREKLFF; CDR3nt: TGTGCCAGCAGTTCCGGGGGCAGGGAAAAACTGTTTTTT
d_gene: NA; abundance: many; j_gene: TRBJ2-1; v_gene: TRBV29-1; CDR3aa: CSVEVPRFGNEQFF; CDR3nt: TGCAGCGTTGAAGTCCCCAGGTTTGGAAATGAGCAGTTCTTC
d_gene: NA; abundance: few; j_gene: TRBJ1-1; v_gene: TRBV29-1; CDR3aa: CSVEMLNTEAFF; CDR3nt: TGCAGCGTTGAAATGTTGAACACTGAAGCTTTCTTT
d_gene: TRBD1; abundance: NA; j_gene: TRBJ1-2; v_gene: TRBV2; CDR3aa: CASRTPRDSYGYTF; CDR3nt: TGTGCCAGCAGGACGCCCCGGGACAGCTATGGCTACACCTTC
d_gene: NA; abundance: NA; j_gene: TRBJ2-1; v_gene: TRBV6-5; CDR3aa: CASSYTTATYNEQFF; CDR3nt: TGTGCCAGCAGTTATACCACAGCAACCTACAATGAGCAGTTCTTC
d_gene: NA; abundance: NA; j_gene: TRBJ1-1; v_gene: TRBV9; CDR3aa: CASSVSGTVNTEAFF; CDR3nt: TGTGCCAGCAGCGTAAGCGGGACGGTGAACACTGAAGCTTTCTTT
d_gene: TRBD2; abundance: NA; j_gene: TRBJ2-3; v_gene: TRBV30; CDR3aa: CAWSVASGGTDTQYF; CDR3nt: TGTGCCTGGAGTGTGGCTAGCGGGGGCACAGATACGCAGTATTTT
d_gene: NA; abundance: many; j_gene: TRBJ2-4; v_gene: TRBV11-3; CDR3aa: CASSLEIGRQAKNIQYF; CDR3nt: TGTGCCAGCAGCTTAGAAATTGGGAGGCAGGCCAAAAACATTCAGTACTTC
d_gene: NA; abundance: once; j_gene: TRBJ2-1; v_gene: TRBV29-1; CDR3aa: CSVSPPTASYNEQFF; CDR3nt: TGCAGCGTTTCGCCGCCGACAGCCTCCTACAATGAGCAGTTCTTC
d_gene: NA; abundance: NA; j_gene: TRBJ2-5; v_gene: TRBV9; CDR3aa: CASSAPAQETQYF; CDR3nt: TGTGCCAGCAGCGCCCCGGCCCAAGAGACCCAGTACTTC
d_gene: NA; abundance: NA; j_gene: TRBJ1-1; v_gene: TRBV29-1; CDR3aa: CSVVLKLTREAFF; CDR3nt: TGCAGCGTTGTACTCAAGCTAACACGTGAAGCTTTCTTT
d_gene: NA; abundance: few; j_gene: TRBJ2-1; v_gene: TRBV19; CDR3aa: CASSLDRGDEQFF; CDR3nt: TGTGCCAGTAGTTTAGACAGAGGGGATGAGCAGTTCTTC
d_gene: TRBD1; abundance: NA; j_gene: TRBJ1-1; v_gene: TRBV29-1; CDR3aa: CSVEGDRVWGTEAFF; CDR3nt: TGCAGCGTTGAGGGGGACAGGGTTTGGGGCACTGAAGCTTTCTTT
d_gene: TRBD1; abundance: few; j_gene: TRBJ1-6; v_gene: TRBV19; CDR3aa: CASRPSGTGSSYNSPLHF; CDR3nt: TGTGCCAGTCGACCTTCCGGGACAGGGAGCTCCTATAATTCACCCCTCCACTTT
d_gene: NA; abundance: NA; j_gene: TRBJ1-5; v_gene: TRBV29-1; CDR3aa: CSVGELYQPQHF; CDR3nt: TGCAGCGTGGGGGAACTTTATCAGCCCCAGCATTTT
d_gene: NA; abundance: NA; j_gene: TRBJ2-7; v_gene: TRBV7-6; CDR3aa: CASSLAVTGRDEQYF; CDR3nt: TGTGCCAGCAGCTTAGCGGTCACAGGGAGGGACGAGCAGTACTTC
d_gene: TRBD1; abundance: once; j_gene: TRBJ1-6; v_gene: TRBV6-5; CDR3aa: CASSSSGTGGSPLHF; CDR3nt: TGTGCCAGCAGCTCGTCGGGGACAGGGGGTTCACCCCTCCACTTT
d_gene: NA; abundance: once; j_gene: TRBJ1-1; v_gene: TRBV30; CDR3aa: CAWSSRDVDEAFF; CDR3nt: TGTGCCTGGAGCTCCCGGGACGTAGATGAAGCTTTCTTT
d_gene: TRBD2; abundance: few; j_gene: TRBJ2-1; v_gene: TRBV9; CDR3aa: CASSVIAGGYNEQFF; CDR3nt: TGTGCCAGCAGCGTCATAGCGGGGGGTTATAATGAGCAGTTCTTC
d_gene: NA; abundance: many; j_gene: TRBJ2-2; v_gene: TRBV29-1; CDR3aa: CSSKVGDKAAGELFF; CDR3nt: TGCAGCTCGAAAGTGGGTGATAAGGCGGCCGGGGAGCTGTTTTTT
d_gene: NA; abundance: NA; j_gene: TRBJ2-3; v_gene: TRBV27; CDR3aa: CASSQGWITDTQYF; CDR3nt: TGTGCCAGCAGCCAGGGTTGGATCACAGATACGCAGTATTTT
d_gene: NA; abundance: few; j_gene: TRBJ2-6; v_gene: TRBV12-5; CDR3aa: CASGQGRSGANVLTF; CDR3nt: TGTGCTAGTGGTCAGGGACGGTCTGGGGCCAACGTCCTGACTTTC
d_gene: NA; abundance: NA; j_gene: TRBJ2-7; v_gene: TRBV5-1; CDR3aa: CAQESSYEQYF; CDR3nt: TGCGCCCAAGAATCCTCCTACGAGCAGTACTTC
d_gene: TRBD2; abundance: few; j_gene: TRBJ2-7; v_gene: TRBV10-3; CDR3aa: CAITEGGDVSVKQYF; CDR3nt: TGTGCCATCACCGAGGGAGGGGACGTGTCCGTCAAGCAGTACTTC
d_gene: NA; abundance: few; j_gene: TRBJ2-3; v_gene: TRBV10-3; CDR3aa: CAISESASSTDTQYF; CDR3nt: TGTGCCATCAGTGAGTCGGCGAGTAGCACAGATACGCAGTATTTT
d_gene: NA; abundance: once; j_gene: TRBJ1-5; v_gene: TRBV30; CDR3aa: CAWSSPTGGNQPQHF; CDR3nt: TGTGCCTGGAGTAGTCCGACAGGAGGTAATCAGCCCCAGCATTTT
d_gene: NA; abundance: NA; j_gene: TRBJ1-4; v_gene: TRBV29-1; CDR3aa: CSALDRANEKLFF; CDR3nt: TGCAGCGCGTTAGACCGGGCTAATGAAAAACTGTTTTTT
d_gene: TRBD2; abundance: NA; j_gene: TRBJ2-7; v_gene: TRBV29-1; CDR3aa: CSVGGLAGYEQYF; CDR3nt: TGCAGCGTTGGAGGGCTAGCGGGGTACGAGCAGTACTTC
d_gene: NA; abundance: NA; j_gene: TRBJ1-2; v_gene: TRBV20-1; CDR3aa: CISPRGNGYTF; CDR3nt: TGCATCAGCCCGAGGGGGAATGGCTACACCTTC
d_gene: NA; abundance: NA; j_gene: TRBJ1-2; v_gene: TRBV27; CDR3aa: CASSQRAGLAYGYTF; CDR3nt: TGTGCCAGCAGTCAGAGGGCAGGACTAGCCTATGGCTACACCTTC
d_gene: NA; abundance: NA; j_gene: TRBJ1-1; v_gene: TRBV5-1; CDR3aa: CASSQASISTRGTEAFF; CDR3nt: TGCGCCAGCAGTCAGGCGAGTATTTCTACGCGGGGCACTGAAGCTTTCTTT
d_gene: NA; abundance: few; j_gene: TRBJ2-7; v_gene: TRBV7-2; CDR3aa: CASSLGGADYEQYF; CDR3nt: TGTGCCAGCAGCTTAGGAGGGGCCGACTACGAGCAGTACTTC
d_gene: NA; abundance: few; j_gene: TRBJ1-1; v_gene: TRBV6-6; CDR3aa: CASSPPSGESTEAFF; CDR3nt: TGTGCCAGCAGTCCCCCCTCAGGGGAGAGCACTGAAGCTTTCTTT
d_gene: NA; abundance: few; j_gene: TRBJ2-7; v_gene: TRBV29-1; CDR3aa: CSGNHFPIWEQYF; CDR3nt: TGCAGCGGTAACCACTTCCCCATTTGGGAGCAGTACTTC
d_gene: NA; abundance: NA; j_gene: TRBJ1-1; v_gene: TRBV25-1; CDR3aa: CASSGQAKNTEAFF; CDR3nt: TGTGCCAGCAGTGGTCAGGCAAAGAACACTGAAGCTTTCTTT
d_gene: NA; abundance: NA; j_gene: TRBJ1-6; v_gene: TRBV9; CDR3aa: CASSSRSMNDSPLHF; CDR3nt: TGTGCCAGCAGCTCCCGGTCGATGAATGATTCACCCCTCCACTTT
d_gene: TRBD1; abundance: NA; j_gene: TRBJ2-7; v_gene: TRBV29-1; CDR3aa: CSSGDSSYEQYF; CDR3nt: TGCAGCTCCGGGGACAGCTCCTACGAGCAGTACTTC
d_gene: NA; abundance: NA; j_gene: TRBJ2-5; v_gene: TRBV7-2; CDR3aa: CASSLAGRETQYF; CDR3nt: TGTGCCAGCAGCTTAGCAGGGAGAGAGACCCAGTACTTC
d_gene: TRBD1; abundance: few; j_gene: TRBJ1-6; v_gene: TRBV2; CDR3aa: CASSEGDRGNSPLHF; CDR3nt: TGTGCCAGCAGTGAAGGAGACAGGGGGAATTCACCCCTCCACTTT
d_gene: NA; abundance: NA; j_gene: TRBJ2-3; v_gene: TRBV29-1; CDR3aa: CSVVEADTQYF; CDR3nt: TGCAGCGTTGTAGAGGCAGATACGCAGTATTTT
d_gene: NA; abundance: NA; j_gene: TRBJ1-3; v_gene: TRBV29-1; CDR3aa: CSVDDYGSGTFSGNTIYF; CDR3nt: TGCAGCGTTGATGATTACGGAAGTGGCACATTCTCTGGAAACACCATATATTTT
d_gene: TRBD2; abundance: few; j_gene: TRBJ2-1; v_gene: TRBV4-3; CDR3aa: CASSQGAGTYNEQFF; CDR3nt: TGCGCCAGCAGCCAAGGAGCGGGGACGTACAATGAGCAGTTCTTC
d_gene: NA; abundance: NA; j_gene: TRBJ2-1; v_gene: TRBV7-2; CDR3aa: CASSLRTNIHEQFF; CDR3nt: TGTGCCAGCAGCTTACGGACTAATATCCATGAGCAGTTCTTC
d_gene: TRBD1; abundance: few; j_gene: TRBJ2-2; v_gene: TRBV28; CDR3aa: CASSTTGIIGELFF; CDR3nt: TGTGCCAGCAGCACGACAGGGATTATCGGGGAGCTGTTTTTT
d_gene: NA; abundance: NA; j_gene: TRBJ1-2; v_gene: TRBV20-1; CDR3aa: CSARWVEGYTF; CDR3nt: TGCAGTGCTAGATGGGTTGAGGGCTACACCTTC
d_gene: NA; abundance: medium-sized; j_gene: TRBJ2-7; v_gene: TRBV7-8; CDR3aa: CASSAGRSYEQYF; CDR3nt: TGTGCCAGCTCCGCCGGCAGATCCTACGAGCAGTACTTC
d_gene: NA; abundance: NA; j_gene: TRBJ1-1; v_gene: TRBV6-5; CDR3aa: CASSYAHREYTEAFF; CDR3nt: TGTGCCAGCAGTTACGCCCACAGGGAGTACACTGAAGCTTTCTTT
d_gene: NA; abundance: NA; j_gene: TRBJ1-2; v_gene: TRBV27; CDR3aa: CASSPQGSYGYTF; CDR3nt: TGTGCCAGCAGTCCGCAGGGTAGCTATGGCTACACCTTC
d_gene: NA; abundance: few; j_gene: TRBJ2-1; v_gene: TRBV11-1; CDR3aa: CASTYDNEQFF; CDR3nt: TGTGCCAGCACCTACGACAATGAGCAGTTCTTC
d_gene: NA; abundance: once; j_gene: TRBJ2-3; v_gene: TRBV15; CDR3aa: CATSTHGDTQYF; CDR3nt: TGTGCCACCAGCACCCATGGAGATACGCAGTATTTT
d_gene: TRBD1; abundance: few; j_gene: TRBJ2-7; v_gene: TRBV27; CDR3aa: CASSPRTGLLTYEQYF; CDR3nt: TGTGCCAGCAGTCCGCGGACAGGGCTTTTGACCTACGAGCAGTACTTC
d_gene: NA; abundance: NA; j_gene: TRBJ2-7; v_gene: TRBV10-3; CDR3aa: CAISDTTYEQYF; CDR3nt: TGTGCCATCAGTGACACGACTTACGAGCAGTACTTC